The T cell receptor (beta chain) described here comes from a study of T cell responses to AZD1222 COVID-19 vaccine. Using immunoSEQ multiplex PCR, the repertoire was profiled, and TCRdb retains in-frame clones only, with some absent. The data contain about 110,000 clones, less than 90% of them singletons. Deletions cut 3 bases from V and 6 bases from J, with 12 bases between. CDR1 SGDLS and CDR2 YYNGEE come from the germline V gene. This CDR3 has 14 residues. V gene TRBV9 combines with J gene TRBJ2-2, with unresolved D. This specimen was peripheral blood, taken on day 0 of AZD1222 vaccination. The clonotype comes from an adult in good health. As DNA, the CDR3 is TGTGCCAGCAGCGGTATGGATCTTGCCGGGGAGCTGTTTTTT. Its translation: CASSGMDLAGELFF.